The 19 T cell receptor beta chains in this list originate from one sample, sequenced in a study of breast tumors, draining lymph nodes, adjacent tissues. MiXCR, run by TCRdb on the multiplex PCR reads, gives a single entry per CDR3 protein. Of 200,000 to 300,000 distinct CDR3 sequences in the sample, 30% to 35% were seen once. Breast cancer patients provided tissue from their axillary draining lymph nodes. Source material: axillary lymph node tissue. The receptors were gathered from a female donor with breast cancer. Some clones in this sample may be carry-over from other donors' samples.

The CDR3 sequence is CASSESYGSTQYF. CDR3 bases: TGCGCCAGCAGTGAGTCGTACGGGAGTACGCAGTATTTT. V is TRBV10-1 and J is TRBJ2-3; maybe TRBD2 (6 bases). Trimming shortened V by 0 bases and J by 8 bases, and 9 bases separated the two germline ends. CDR3 length: 13 residues. Per germline, CDR1 WNHNN and CDR2 SYGVQD (reference sequence).

The chain recombines TRBV29-1 with TRBJ2-1; 8 nucleotides agree with TRBD2. Trimming cost V 7 bases and J 6 bases; bases outside gene matches: 2. Looked up from germline, CDR1 is SQVTM and CDR2 is ANQGSEA. The CDR3 has 11 residues. The DNA for the CDR3 is TGCAGCGCGACTAGCGCCAATGAGCAGTTCTTC. It encodes CSATSANEQFF.

This clonotype was recorded a few times. This chain joins TRBV5-1 and TRBJ2-7, with D hard to call. Germline assignment: CDR1 SGHRS and CDR2 YFSETQ. The V gene lost 1 base and the J gene lost 3 bases, with 8 bases spanning the gap. The CDR3 contains 13 residues. The CDR3 sequence is CASSLFGNYEQYF. CDR3 in DNA: TGCGCCAGCAGCTTGTTCGGCAACTACGAGCAGTACTTC.

There are many counts of this clonotype. J is TRBJ2-2 and V is TRBV7-3, with a possible D match to TRBD2 (6 bases). Germline CDR1 is SGHTA and CDR2 is FQGTGA. Trimming pared 3 bases from V and 0 bases from J, leaving 8 bases between. The CDR3 runs to 15 residues. This CDR3 reads CASSFRGTNTGELFF. The CDR3 DNA follows: TGTGCCAGCAGCTTCCGGGGGACGAACACCGGGGAGCTGTTTTTT.

The chain has TRBV28 and TRBJ2-5; D remains ambiguous. The germline CDR1 and CDR2 sequences are MDHEN and SYDVKM. The CDR3 sequence is 13 residues long. V was pared by 3 bases and J by 5 bases, with 10 bases between. In nucleotides, the CDR3 is TGTGCCAGCAGTTTCCCACCCGGGGAGACCCAGTACTTC. As protein: CASSFPPGETQYF.

The rearrangement links TRBV11-2 to TRBJ1-4; 7 nucleotides align to TRBD1. The CDR3 length is 14 residues. Per germline, CDR1 SGHAT and CDR2 FQNNGV. V gave up 5 bases and J gave up 6 bases; unmatched junction bases: 6. The CDR3 loop reads CASSVGTGDEKLFF. The CDR3 DNA reads as TGTGCCAGCAGCGTTGGAACAGGGGATGAAAAACTGTTTTTT. Combining the CDR3 with reference TRBV11-2 and TRBJ1-4 gives the whole variable domain EAGVAQSPRYKIIEKRQSVAFWCNPISGHATLYWYQQILGQGPKLLIQFQNNGVVDDSQLPKDRFSAERLKGVDSTLKIQPAKLEDSAVYLCASSVGTGDEKLFFGSGTQLSVL.

This clonotype was observed many times. The chain joins TRBV19 to TRBJ2-2; 8 bases align to TRBD1. V dropped 6 bases and J dropped 4; count of bases not matched to a gene: 4. Germline V lookup: CDR1 LNHDA, CDR2 SQIVND (reference sequence). The CDR3 contains 14 residues. CDR3 sequence: CASRRQGPTGELFF. The CDR3 DNA follows: TGTGCCAGTAGAAGACAGGGGCCCACCGGGGAGCTGTTTTTT.

This clonotype has ten or more counts. V is TRBV30 and J is TRBJ2-5, with TRBD1 matching 11 bases. The CDR3 sequence is 12 residues long. The germline gives CDR1 GTSNPN, CDR2 SVGIG (reference sequence). Germline trimming cut 7 bases from V and 5 bases from J; bases unmatched to any gene: 3. CDR3 in amino acids: CALGQGGETQYF. In DNA, the CDR3 is TGTGCCTTGGGACAGGGGGGGGAGACCCAGTACTTC.

This clonotype was observed at least ten times. The V call is TRBV7-6, the J call TRBJ2-7, with D unclear. This CDR3 comprises 13 residues. Germline values: CDR1 SGHVS, CDR2 FNYEAQ. V lost 5 bases to trimming and J lost 3 bases, with 11 bases between them. The CDR3 spells CASSPSQIYEQYF. CDR3 DNA sequence: TGTGCCAGCAGCCCGTCGCAGATCTACGAGCAGTACTTC.

This clonotype was picked up many times. The gene calls are TRBV10-3 and TRBJ1-4, with TRBD1 as a possible D gene (5 bases). This CDR3 contains 14 residues. Germline V gives CDR1 ENHRY, CDR2 SYGVKD. V lost 6 bases to trimming and J lost 6 bases, with 14 bases between them. CDR3 loop: CAIRGGRSDEKLFF. DNA for the CDR3: TGTGCCATCAGGGGGGGACGGAGCGATGAAAAACTGTTTTTT.

V gene TRBV20-1 combines with J gene TRBJ1-2; TRBD1 matches 7 bases. The CDR3 is 15 residues long. V lost 3 bases and J lost 4; bases outside the gene matches: 11. Looked up from germline, CDR1 is DFQATT and CDR2 is SNEGSKA (reference sequence). The CDR3 is CSASPAGQNTYGYTF. The CDR3 DNA reads TGCAGTGCTAGTCCTGCGGGACAGAATACCTATGGCTACACCTTC.

In the case of this clonotype: This clone may be a read error of a much larger clone one base away. The rearrangement uses TRBV19 and TRBJ2-3, with 13 bases lining up with TRBD2. This CDR3 is built from 17 residues. The junction had 4 bases not matched to a gene; V was cut back by 0 bases and J by 4 bases. Germline-derived CDR1 and CDR2 are LNHDA and SQIVND (reference sequence). CDR3 sequence (DNA): TGTGCCAGTAGTATAGAAGGACTAGCGGGAGCAGCAGATACGCAGTATTTT. Protein sequence: CASSIEGLAGAADTQYF.

For this clonotype: Germline and junction disagree at one end, which may indicate a read error. The V call is TRBV5-5, the J call TRBJ2-7; the D call may be TRBD1 or TRBD2 (6 bases each). The CDR3 consists of 14 residues. Germline V gives CDR1 SGHKS, CDR2 YYEKEE (reference sequence). The CDR3 sequence: CASSLGRGLDEQHF. CDR3 nucleotides: TGTGCCAGCAGCTTAGGACGGGGGCTGGACGAGCAGCACTTC.

With regard to this clonotype: This may come from a read error, since a much larger clone is one base off. The J gene is TRBJ1-5, the V gene TRBV20-1; D not certain. Germline loops: CDR1 DFQATT, CDR2 SNEGSKA (reference sequence). CDR3 size: 15 residues. V lost 0 bases and J 6 bases, leaving 15 bases between the germline ends. The CDR3 region is CSAREDSAGTQPQHF. The CDR3 bases are TGCAGTGCTAGAGAAGATAGTGCGGGCACTCAGCCCCAGCATTTT.

This clonotype was counted between two and nine times. This chain joins TRBV13 and TRBJ2-1; 10 nucleotides align to TRBD2. The trim removed 5 bases at V and 7 bases at J, leaving 8 bases unmatched. The CDR3 contains 15 residues. Germline CDR1 and CDR2: PRHDT and FYEKMQ (reference sequence). DNA for the CDR3: TGTGCCAGCAGCAACCCCCCTAGCGGGAGAAATGAGCAGTTCTTC. This gives the protein CASSNPPSGRNEQFF.

At least ten counts were recorded for this clonotype. The chain carries TRBV7-9 and TRBJ1-5; 7 bases line up with TRBD1. Germline CDR1 reads SEHNR; CDR2 reads FQNEAQ (reference sequence). J lost 1 base, V lost 3 bases, and 0 bases had no gene match. This CDR3 is built from 14 residues. CDR3 residues: CASSLGQSNQPQHF. CDR3 coding DNA: TGTGCCAGCAGCTTGGGACAGAGCAATCAGCCCCAGCATTTT.

In its sample, this clonotype was seen many times. This rearrangement joins TRBV12-5 to TRBJ2-5, with TRBD2 matching 8 bases. The V segment lost 1 base and the J segment 4 bases; nucleotides outside the gene matches: 8. Per the germline V gene, CDR1 is LGHNT and CDR2 is FRNRAP. The CDR3 covers 16 residues. CDR3 sequence reads: CASGLGGAGAGETQYF. The CDR3 bases are TGTGCTAGTGGTTTGGGGGGAGCGGGAGCGGGAGAGACCCAGTACTTC.

The sample holds a few counts of this clonotype. The chain uses TRBV5-4 and TRBJ2-7, with D tentatively TRBD2 (6 bases). The CDR3 consists of 14 residues. Germline V gene lookup returns CDR1 SGHNT and CDR2 YYREEE (reference sequence). The V end lost 4 bases, the J end lost 6 bases, and 17 bases lay between the germline ends. CDR3 coding DNA: TGTGCCAGCAGCCGCACATCGGGACTCTCCGAGCAGTACTTC. It is translated as CASSRTSGLSEQYF.

Many counts were recorded for this clonotype. This chain connects TRBV20-1 to TRBJ2-1; the match to TRBD2 covers 12 bases. The CDR3 extends over 15 amino acids. After removal of 5 bases from V and 5 bases from J, the junction contained 7 bases not matched to a gene. Germline V gives CDR1 DFQATT, CDR2 SNEGSKA (reference sequence). The CDR3 loop reads CSAGLAGRGDNEQFF. The CDR3 bases are TGCAGTGCTGGACTAGCGGGAAGAGGGGACAATGAGCAGTTCTTC.